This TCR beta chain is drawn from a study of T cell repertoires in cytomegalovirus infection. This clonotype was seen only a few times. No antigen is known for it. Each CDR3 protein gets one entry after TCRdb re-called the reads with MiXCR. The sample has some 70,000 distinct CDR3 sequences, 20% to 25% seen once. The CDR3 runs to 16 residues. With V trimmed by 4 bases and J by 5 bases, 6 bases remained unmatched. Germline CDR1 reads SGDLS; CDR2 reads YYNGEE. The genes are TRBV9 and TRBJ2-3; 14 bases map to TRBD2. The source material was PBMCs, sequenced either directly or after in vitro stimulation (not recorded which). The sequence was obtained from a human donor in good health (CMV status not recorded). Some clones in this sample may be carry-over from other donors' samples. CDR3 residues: CASSPRLAGGVDTQYF. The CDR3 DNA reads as TGTGCCAGCAGCCCTCGACTAGCGGGAGGGGTAGATACGCAGTATTTT.